The 7 T cell receptor beta chains given below trace back to one sample, sequenced in a study of PD-1 blockade in classical Hodgkin lymphoma. Every patient was affected by relapse after autologous stem cell transplantation, while exposure to brentuximab vedotin was not uniform. Clones were read by immunoSEQ multiplex PCR, and TCRdb kept only the in-frame ones, dropping some. The profile shows approximately 58,000 clones, 75% to 95% of them singletons. Here the sequenced sample was peripheral blood mononuclear cells (PBMCs), taken before the second cycle of nivolumab. The receptors derive from a human donor with classical Hodgkin lymphoma.

This sequence joins TRBV13 and TRBJ2-1; D ambiguous. Trimming pared 2 bases from V and 4 bases from J, leaving 3 bases between. Germline V gene data show CDR1 as PRHDT and CDR2 as FYEKMQ (reference sequence). The CDR3 runs to 12 residues. The CDR3 is CASSLRYNEQFF. CDR3 DNA: TGTGCCAGCAGCTTAAGGTACAATGAGCAGTTCTTC.

The chain recombines TRBV11-2 with TRBJ1-5; D gene uncertain. The ends were cut back, 0 bases at V and 6 bases at J, with 6 bases in the middle. Per the germline V gene, CDR1 is SGHAT and CDR2 is FQNNGV. This CDR3 has 13 residues. The chain's CDR3 is CASSLDLGQPQHF. In DNA form, the CDR3 reads TGTGCCAGCAGCTTAGATTTGGGTCAGCCCCAGCATTTT.

J is TRBJ2-7 and V is TRBV2; unclear D gene. Germline V gene lookup returns CDR1 SNHLY and CDR2 FYNNEI. V was trimmed by 1 base and J by 10 bases, leaving 5 bases between them. The CDR3 has 10 amino acids. The CDR3 nucleotides are TGTGCCAGCAGTGAAGGGGAACAGTACTTC. Its translation: CASSEGEQYF. Full variable domain (outside the CDR3, taken from reference TRBV2 and TRBJ2-7): EPEVTQTPSHQVTQMGQEVILRCVPISNHLYFYWYRQILGQKVEFLVSFYNNEISEKSEIFDDQFSVERPDGSNFTLKIRSTKLEDSAMYFCASSEGEQYFGPGTRLTVT.

The V call is TRBV25-1, the J call TRBJ1-5, with D tentatively TRBD1 (5 bases). Germline CDR1 and CDR2: MGHDK and SYGVNS. V lost 2 bases, J lost 2 bases, and 10 bases lay in between. The CDR3 runs 15 residues. CDR3 sequence (DNA): TGTGCCAGCAGTGAAAATGGAGGGGGCAATCAGCCCCAGCATTTT. Translated, it gives CASSENGGGNQPQHF.

The chain has TRBV19 and TRBJ1-4; the match to TRBD1 covers 8 bases. This CDR3 spans 15 amino acids. Per the germline V gene, CDR1 is LNHDA and CDR2 is SQIVND (reference sequence). Trimming cost V 1 base and J 8 bases; bases outside gene matches: 6. CDR3 region: CASSIVDRGSEKLFF. CDR3 coding DNA: TGTGCCAGTAGTATAGTCGACAGGGGCTCCGAAAAACTGTTTTTT.

This chain links TRBV9 with TRBJ2-3; no definite D call. Germline lookup yields CDR1 SGDLS and CDR2 YYNGEE. The CDR3 runs 15 residues. Trimming pared 3 bases from V and 2 bases from J, leaving 13 bases between. This CDR3 reads CASSAIPSFTDTQYF. CDR3 DNA: TGTGCCAGCAGCGCAATCCCAAGCTTCACAGATACGCAGTATTTT. The full variable domain, with the rest looked up from reference TRBV9 and TRBJ2-3, is DSGVTQTPKHLITATGQRVTLRCSPRSGDLSVYWYQQSLDQGLQFLIQYYNGEERAKGNILERFSAQQFPDLHSELNLSSLELGDSALYFCASSAIPSFTDTQYFGPGTRLTVL.

This chain connects TRBV5-1 to TRBJ2-3, with D unresolved. The ends were cut back, 0 bases at V and 9 bases at J, with 8 bases in the middle. Germline loops: CDR1 SGHRS, CDR2 YFSETQ. This CDR3 has 12 amino acids. The CDR3 DNA is TGCGCCAGCAGCTTGGAGGAGCGAACGCAGTATTTT. As protein: CASSLEERTQYF. The entire variable domain, with the rest obtained from reference TRBV5-1 and TRBJ2-3, is as follows: KAGVTQTPRYLIKTRGQQVTLSCSPISGHRSVSWYQQTPGQGLQFLFEYFSETQRNKGNFPGRFSGRQFSNSRSEMNVSTLELGDSALYLCASSLEERTQYFGPGTRLTVL.